A selection of T cell receptor beta chains follows, all from one sample in a study of cytomegalovirus exposure and HLA in healthy donors. Assay used: immunoSEQ multiplex PCR; TCRdb lists only in-frame clones, some missing. The sample includes about 180,000 clones, 87% of them seen just once. Sequencing was done on a sample of PBMCs. These receptors came from a woman aged 30 to 39 in good health and CMV-seronegative. Each CDR3 is given with its conserved first and last residue. Each record gives: V gene, clone size, D gene, J gene, CDR3 protein, CDR3 DNA. D genes are given only for firm matches. Rows give clone size only sometimes, using once, few, many, or a class for an expanded clone.

TRBV10-1,.,TRBD2,TRBJ2-1,CASSDSSRGGLDEQFF,TGCGCCAGCAGTGATTCGTCGCGGGGGGGCCTTGATGAGCAGTTCTTC
TRBV5-1,once,.,TRBJ1-1,CASSFLPVVLREAFF,TGCGCCAGCAGCTTTCTTCCTGTCGTTTTACGGGAGGCTTTCTTT
TRBV10-1,.,TRBD1,TRBJ1-1,CARVPDRENTEAFF,TGCGCCAGGGTTCCGGACAGGGAAAACACTGAAGCTTTCTTT
TRBV5-1,.,.,TRBJ1-3,CASSLAGLGTIYF,TGCGCCAGCAGCTTGGCCGGACTCGGCACCATATATTTT
TRBV6-6,.,.,TRBJ1-4,CASSPRAGGNEKLFF,TGTGCCAGCAGCCCAAGGGCGGGGGGAAATGAAAAACTGTTTTTT
TRBV4-1,.,.,TRBJ1-2,CASSQGGGDRYYGYTF,TGCGCCAGCAGCCAAGGAGGGGGGGACCGGTACTATGGCTACACCTTC
TRBV4-1,.,.,TRBJ1-2,CASSQVLRGRVGGYTF,TGCGCCAGCAGCCAAGTCCTCCGTGGCAGGGTAGGCGGCTACACCTTC
TRBV7-9,.,TRBD1,TRBJ2-2,CASSPWTGYTGELFF,TGTGCCAGCAGCCCGTGGACAGGGTACACCGGGGAGCTGTTTTTT
TRBV4-1,.,.,TRBJ2-2,CASSQEIPVSRTGELFF,TGCGCCAGCAGCCAAGAAATTCCGGTTAGCCGAACCGGGGAGCTGTTTTTT
TRBV7-8,.,.,TRBJ1-3,CASSLAPGNSGNTIYF,TGTGCCAGCAGCTTAGCGCCAGGCAACTCTGGAAACACCATATATTTT
TRBV6-1,.,.,TRBJ1-1,CASSEAGDNTEAFF,TGTGCCAGCAGCGAGGCGGGGGACAACACTGAAGCTTTCTTT
TRBV27,.,TRBD2,TRBJ2-5,CASSTTSSQETQYF,TGTGCCAGCAGTACGACTAGCTCACAAGAGACCCAGTACTTC
TRBV4-1,once,TRBD1,TRBJ1-2,CASNQNRGLNYGYTF,TGCGCCAGCAACCAAAACAGGGGGCTCAACTATGGCTACACCTTC
TRBV5-4,.,TRBD2,TRBJ2-3,CASSPDVDSGASSTDTQYF,TGTGCCAGCAGCCCCGATGTGGATAGCGGGGCCTCTAGCACAGATACGCAGTATTTT
TRBV12-2,.,.,TRBJ1-3,CASRLAPGTGGRNTIYF,TGTGCAAGTCGCTTAGCCCCCGGGACAGGGGGCCGAAACACCATATATTTT
TRBV6-1,.,TRBD1,TRBJ1-2,CASTPLGQGFYGYTF,TGTGCCAGCACGCCGTTGGGACAGGGGTTCTATGGCTACACCTTC
TRBV5-1,few,TRBD1,TRBJ1-1,CASSVGQGTEAFF,TGCGCCAGCAGCGTCGGACAGGGCACTGAAGCTTTCTTT
TRBV10-3,.,TRBD2,TRBJ2-3,CAISGTSPDTQYF,TGTGCCATCAGCGGGACTAGTCCTGATACGCAGTATTTT
TRBV4-1,.,.,TRBJ2-1,CASSQDGLPTGQFF,TGCGCCAGCAGCCAAGATGGACTACCCACCGGGCAGTTCTTC
TRBV11-2,once,TRBD2,TRBJ2-7,CASSSSVTSGGAWQYF,TGTGCCAGCAGCTCCTCCGTGACTAGCGGGGGGGCTTGGCAGTACTTC
TRBV18,.,TRBD1,TRBJ2-3,CASSSGQGADTQYF,TGTGCCAGCTCATCCGGACAGGGGGCAGATACGCAGTATTTT
TRBV5-1,.,.,TRBJ1-2,CASSADTANYGYTF,TGCGCCAGCAGCGCGGACACTGCTAACTATGGCTACACCTTC
TRBV14,.,.,TRBJ1-4,CASSQELGGLGEKLFF,TGTGCCAGCAGCCAAGAACTCGGAGGGTTGGGAGAAAAACTGTTTTTT
TRBV29-1,.,.,TRBJ1-2,CSVFSVRVRDGYTF,TGCAGCGTTTTCTCCGTCAGGGTGCGTGATGGCTACACCTTC
TRBV30,.,TRBD1,TRBJ2-7,CAWMLPLGQGPYEQYF,TGTGCCTGGATGTTACCCCTGGGACAGGGACCCTACGAGCAGTACTTC